Each of the 8 T cell receptor beta chains below was sequenced from the same sample in a study of OX40 agonist ivuxolimab in advanced cancers. The library was prepared using the immunoSEQ multiplex PCR assay. TCRdb took this table from immuneACCESS and kept in-frame rearrangements with V and J called. Such tables lack part of the clones; where checked against another copy, unresolved V genes explain under half of the gap, and the rest is unexplained. The sample table lists tens of thousands of clones, about four fifths of them with a count of one. The ten largest account for 3% to 3.5% of the sample. The sample consisted of CD4+ or CD8+ T cells sorted from blood, taken in a trial of the OX40 agonist ivuxolimab. These receptor sequences come from an adult with an advanced solid tumor such as melanoma, head and neck, liver or kidney cancer.

This rearrangement joins TRBV5-1 to TRBJ1-2; TRBD1 matches 8 bases. J lost 7 bases, V lost 4 bases, and 9 bases had no gene match. The CDR3 contains 14 residues. Germline loops: CDR1 SGHRS, CDR2 YFSETQ. In nucleotides, the CDR3 is TGCGCCAGCAGCGGGTCAGAACAGGGGGTTGGCTACACCTTC. This encodes CASSGSEQGVGYTF.

V and J are TRBV11-2 and TRBJ2-7, with D possibly matching TRBD2 (6 bases). CDR3 size: 12 residues. Germline V lookup: CDR1 SGHAT, CDR2 FQNNGV. V was pared by 10 bases and J by 0 bases, with 10 bases between. CDR3 protein: CATGRNSYEQYF. CDR3 DNA sequence: TGTGCCACAGGGAGGAACTCCTACGAGCAGTACTTC.

The chain uses TRBV7-2 and TRBJ2-1; 13 nucleotides align to TRBD2. Germline-derived CDR1 and CDR2 are SGHTA and FQGNSA. V shed 5 bases and J 4 bases; nucleotides not matched to a gene: 2. This CDR3 region has 15 residues. The CDR3 nucleotides read TGTGCCAGCAGCCCGACTAGCGGGGGGTACAATGAGCAGTTCTTC. This translates into CASSPTSGGYNEQFF.

V and J are TRBV19 and TRBJ1-6, with no clear D. The V end lost 7 bases, the J end lost 7 bases, and 14 bases lay between the germline ends. This CDR3 region has 14 residues. CDR1 is LNHDA and CDR2 is SQIVND in the germline V gene (reference sequence). The DNA of the CDR3 is TGTGCCAGTAATGTCGTCCAGAGCAATTCACCCCTCCACTTT. Translation: CASNVVQSNSPLHF.

This clone was detected only a few times. The chain combines TRBV4-3 with TRBJ1-1, with TRBD1 matching 7 bases. Germline V CDR1 and CDR2: LGHNA, YSLEER. V was pared by 3 bases and J by 3 bases, with 4 bases of the junction left unmatched. CDR3 size: 14 residues. CDR3 loop: CASSQLTGHTEAFF. For the CDR3, the DNA is TGCGCCAGCAGCCAGTTGACAGGGCACACTGAAGCTTTCTTT.

This clone was seen only once. DNA for the CDR3: TGTGCCAGCAGCTTCGAGAGAAAAGAGACCCAGTACTTC. Translated, it gives CASSFERKETQYF. The chain employs TRBV7-2 and TRBJ2-5, with D uncertain. Germline V lookup: CDR1 SGHTA, CDR2 FQGNSA. CDR3 length: 13 residues. With 3 bases removed from V and 3 bases from J, the gap between germline ends came to 8 bases.

The count of this clone is one. This chain uses TRBV19 with TRBJ2-7, with a possible D match to TRBD1 (5 bases). Trimming removed 5 bases at V and 2 bases at J, with 13 bases between. The CDR3 length is 14 residues. CDR1 is LNHDA, CDR2 SQIVND, per germline (reference sequence). CDR3 bases: TGTGCCAGTAGTCCGACAGCTACTACCTACGAGCAGTACTTC. It codes for CASSPTATTYEQYF.

V usage is TRBV4-3 and J usage is TRBJ1-2; TRBD1 matches 7 bases. The CDR3 is 15 amino acids. The V segment lost 1 base and the J segment 5 bases; nucleotides outside the gene matches: 7. Germline V gene lookup returns CDR1 LGHNA and CDR2 YSLEER. CDR3 bases: TGCGCCAGCAGCCAAGGCCAGACAGGGTCGTATGGCTACACCTTC. Amino acids: CASSQGQTGSYGYTF.